This T cell receptor beta chain was sequenced in a study of response to subunit inactivated influenza vaccine (dated by TCRdb to 2017 to 2018). Regarding the complete study: To follow how T cells responded to a trivalent subunit inactivated influenza vaccine, the researchers relied on deep quantitative profiling of the T cell receptor repertoire. Broad study findings and their caveats: The authors proposed that each seasonal influenza vaccination may bring in only a limited number of new T cells.

This clonotype was observed a handful of times. There is no known antigen for this receptor. No much larger clone exists at a distance of one base, and base qualities are not known. The receptor library was made with RT-PCR. Sequencer: Illumina HiSeq 2500. TCRdb trimmed the raw reads at Q25, called clones with MiXCR and kept productive beta chains. Here each entry gathers all rows of one CDR3 protein and keeps the most common genes and DNA. In this sample the table shows roughly 500,000 distinct CDR3 sequences, 16% of which occur a single time. 3% of the sample is taken by the ten largest. The germline V gene sets CDR1 to MGHDK and CDR2 to SYGVNS. The CDR3 numbers 16 residues from cysteine through phenylalanine. Just CDR3 DNA is preserved here, 48 bases in frame from base 1. Trimming leaves V shorter by 8 bases and J shorter by 4 bases, with the junction holding 16 bases beyond the gene matches.

The specimen comprised CD4+ T cells sorted from PBMCs, sampled roughly 24 months after vaccination. This TCR came from a man aged 50 to 75 who received an inactivated influenza vaccine. Donor details come from another sample of the same person, matched by shared clones. Recombination linked TRBV25-1 to TRBJ2-5, with 7 central nucleotides matching TRBD2. The CDR3 reads CASSTGGGGMRETQYF. The sequence in DNA is TGTGCCAGCTCCACAGGCGGGGGAGGGATGCGAGAGACCCAGTACTTC.